This T cell receptor beta chain was profiled in a study of blood T cells in healthy people across ages (dated by TCRdb to about 2015). Broadly, across the study: Template switching captured roughly one uniquely barcoded TCR beta cDNA molecule per two T cells in model experiments. The study measured age-related changes in TCR beta repertoire diversity using deep sequencing normalized with unique cDNA molecular identifiers. Four age groups were formed from the donors: young (average around 15 years), middle-aged (approximately 41), aged (about 68) and long-lived (less than 85). To avoid experimental bias, donors of different ages were distributed randomly across sequencing lanes. The study analyzed two additional independent replicas of 1 million unique cDNA reads from the same blood draw for two donors, one aged 18 to 30 and one aged 80 or older.

Here is what the overall study found, with its caveats: Because the CMV infection status of the donors was unknown, age-related changes in expanded clonotypes may potentially have been confounded. Observed TCR beta diversity per million T cells fell roughly linearly with age, and a significant reduction was already apparent by age approximately 40. Because profiling used bulk unsorted PBMCs, naive and antigen-experienced compartments could not be compared conclusively. Compared with the aged group, more naive CD4+ T cells, fewer expanded clones and increased TCR diversity were shown by the long-lived group, suggesting age selection. Observed TCR beta diversity correlated strongly with the percentage of naive T cells measured by flow cytometry. Estimates of total diversity based on one million sequenced T cells were regarded as lower bounds and as underestimates.

Library method: 5' RACE. Sequencing was performed on an Illumina HiSeq 2500. A second PCR of about 6 to 12 cycles was run with a J-beta primer mix and a sample-barcoded 5' primer. A unique molecular identifier was introduced onto each TCR beta cDNA molecule by a template-switch 5' adaptor carrying 12 random nucleotides. Each sample yielded at least 3 million CDR3-containing paired-end reads. The Mint cDNA synthesis kit, primed by a TRBC-specific oligonucleotide, was used to synthesize first-strand cDNA from all RNA. Following uracil-DNA glycosylase treatment, a first 18-cycle PCR with universal primers M1SS and BC2_uni_R was performed on all cDNA. The authors' analysis ran thus. Normalization of each sample was performed by random selection of 1 million high-quality reads, each carrying a distinct molecular identifier. Instead of being binned into consensus sequences, reads that shared molecular identifiers were thrown out. CDR3 identification, clonotype clustering and error correction used MiTCR with a Q25 quality threshold and the strictest error-elimination algorithm. A nonparametric unseen species model with Euler transformation was used to estimate a lower bound on total TCR beta diversity. TCRdb cleaned the public reads at Q25 with fastp, built clones with MiXCR and kept in-frame beta chains. Each record represents a unique CDR3 protein, reported with the most common genes and DNA among its rows. TCRdb, not the original authors, processed these V and J calls. This sample is represented by roughly 1.6 million distinct CDR3 sequences; 30% to 35% of them were singletons. The top ten hold about 10% of the sample.

The donors were around 39 Caucasian individuals from Russia, aged roughly 6 to 100 years, who were systemically healthy. Each donor gave ten milliliters of peripheral blood, drawn into EDTA-treated Vacutainer tubes. Ficoll-Paque density-gradient centrifugation was used to isolate PBMCs, with at least 7 million per sample. Trizol reagent was used to extract total RNA from the PBMCs, yielding at least 6 micrograms per sample. For every donor, an aliquot of PBMCs went through flow cytometry to measure the percentages of naive CD45RAhigh/CD27high T cells. Only a few counts were recorded for this clonotype. No cognate antigen has been identified for it. The sample holds no much larger clone one base away, and base qualities are not on file. The specimen was blood. The origin of this receptor is a woman between 25 and 40 years old in good health.

The CDR3 amino acid sequence is: CASSLDVRETQYF. In nucleotide form, the sequence is TGCGCCAGCAGCTTGGACGTCCGAGAGACCCAGTACTTC. The chain uses TRBV5-1 and TRBJ2-5, with the D gene not confidently named. CDR1 and CDR2, looked up from the germline V gene, are SGHRS and YFSETQ. V is cut by 0 bases and J by 4 bases, and the space between the germline ends is 7 bases. From its cysteine to its phenylalanine, the CDR3 spans 13 amino acids. The CDR3 DNA has 39 bases and is translated from base 1.